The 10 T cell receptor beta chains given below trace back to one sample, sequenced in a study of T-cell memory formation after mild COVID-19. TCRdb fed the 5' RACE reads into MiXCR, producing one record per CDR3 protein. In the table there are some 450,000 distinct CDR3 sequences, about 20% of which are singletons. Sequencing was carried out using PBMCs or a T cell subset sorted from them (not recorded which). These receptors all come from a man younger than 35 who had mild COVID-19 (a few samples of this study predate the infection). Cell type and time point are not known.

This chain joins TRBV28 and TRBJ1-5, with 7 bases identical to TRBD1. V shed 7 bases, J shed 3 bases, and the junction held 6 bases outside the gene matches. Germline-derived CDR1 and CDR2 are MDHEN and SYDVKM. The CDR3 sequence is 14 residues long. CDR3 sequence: CASNDRALNQPQHF. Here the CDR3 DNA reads TGTGCCAGCAACGACAGGGCCCTCAATCAGCCCCAGCATTTT.

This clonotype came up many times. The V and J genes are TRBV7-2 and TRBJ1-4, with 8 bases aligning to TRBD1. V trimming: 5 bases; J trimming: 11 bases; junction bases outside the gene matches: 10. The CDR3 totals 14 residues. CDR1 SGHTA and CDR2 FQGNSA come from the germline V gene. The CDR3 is CASSPQAGGGKLFF. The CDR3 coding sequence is TGTGCCAGCAGCCCGCAGGCAGGGGGCGGGAAACTGTTTTTT.

The CDR3 region is CASSPPLGGTTTEAFF. CDR3 bases: TGTGCCAGCTCACCACCGCTAGGGGGGACTACCACTGAAGCTTTCTTT. The chain carries TRBV18 and TRBJ1-1; tentatively, D is TRBD1 (6 bases). The germline V gene encodes CDR1 KGHSH and CDR2 LQKENI. The V end was cut by 0 bases, the J end by 4 bases, with 15 bases between. This CDR3 has 16 amino acids. The full variable domain, its missing parts supplied by reference TRBV18 and TRBJ1-1, is NAGVMQNPRHLVRRRGQEARLRCSPMKGHSHVYWYRQLPEEGLKFMVYLQKENIIDESGMPKERFSAEFPKEGPSILRIQQVVRGDSAAYFCASSPPLGGTTTEAFFGQGTRLTVV.

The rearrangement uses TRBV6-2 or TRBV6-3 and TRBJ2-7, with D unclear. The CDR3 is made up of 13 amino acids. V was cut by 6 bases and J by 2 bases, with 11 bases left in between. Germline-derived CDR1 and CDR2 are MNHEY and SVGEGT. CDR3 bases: TGTGCCAGCAGAGCCTCTGTTCCCTACGAGCAGTACTTC. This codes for CASRASVPYEQYF.

The CDR3 region has the DNA TGCGCCAGCAGCCAGGACAGGGGACGTGGTACACCCCTCCACTTT. It codes for CASSQDRGRGTPLHF. The chain has TRBV4-3 and TRBJ1-6; 9 positions match TRBD1. Germline V gene lookup returns CDR1 LGHNA and CDR2 YSLEER. V was clipped by 3 bases and J by 11 bases; unmatched bases: 8. This CDR3 has 15 amino acids.

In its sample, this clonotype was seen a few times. CDR3 in amino acids: CASSGTGLRSYEQYF. DNA for the CDR3: TGCGCCAGCAGCGGGACAGGATTACGGTCCTACGAGCAGTACTTC. The chain joins TRBV5-1 to TRBJ2-7; 8 positions match TRBD1. The V segment lost 4 bases and the J segment 1 base; nucleotides outside the gene matches: 7. The CDR3 runs 15 residues. CDR1 and CDR2 from the germline V gene are SGHRS and YFSETQ. Full variable domain (rest looked up from reference TRBV5-1 and TRBJ2-7): KAGVTQTPRYLIKTRGQQVTLSCSPISGHRSVSWYQQTPGQGLQFLFEYFSETQRNKGNFPGRFSGRQFSNSRSEMNVSTLELGDSALYLCASSGTGLRSYEQYFGPGTRLTVT.

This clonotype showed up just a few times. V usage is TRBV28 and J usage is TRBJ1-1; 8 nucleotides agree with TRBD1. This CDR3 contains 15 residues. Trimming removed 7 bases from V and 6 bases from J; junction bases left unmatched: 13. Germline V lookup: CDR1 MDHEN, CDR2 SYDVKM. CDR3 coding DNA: TGTGCCAGCACCGCTCATGGACAGGGTTGGGCTGAAGCTTTCTTT. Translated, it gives CASTAHGQGWAEAFF.

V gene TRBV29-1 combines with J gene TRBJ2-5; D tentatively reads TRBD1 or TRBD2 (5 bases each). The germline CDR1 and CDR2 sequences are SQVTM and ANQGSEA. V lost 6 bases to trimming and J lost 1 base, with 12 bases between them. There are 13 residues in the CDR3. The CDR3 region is CSVGRDLQETQYF. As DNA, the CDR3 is TGCAGCGTGGGCAGGGACCTCCAAGAGACCCAGTACTTC.

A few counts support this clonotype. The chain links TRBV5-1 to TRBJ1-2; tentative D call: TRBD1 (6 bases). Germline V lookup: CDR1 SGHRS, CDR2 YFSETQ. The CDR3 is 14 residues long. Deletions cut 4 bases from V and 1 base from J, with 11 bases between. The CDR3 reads CASSRTEINYGYTF. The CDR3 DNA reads TGCGCCAGCAGCAGGACAGAAATTAACTATGGCTACACCTTC.

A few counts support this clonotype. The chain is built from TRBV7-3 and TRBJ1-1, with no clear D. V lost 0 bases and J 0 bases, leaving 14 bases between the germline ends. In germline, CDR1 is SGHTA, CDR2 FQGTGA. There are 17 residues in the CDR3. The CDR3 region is CASSLTAIRVVNTEAFF. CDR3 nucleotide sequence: TGTGCCAGCAGCTTAACGGCGATTAGGGTCGTGAACACTGAAGCTTTCTTT.